These 13 T cell receptor beta chains share one sample of origin, sequenced in a study of monozygotic twins with inflammatory bowel disease. No DNA is given; TCRdb re-called the 5' RACE reads and lists each CDR3 protein once. This table lists 200,000 to 250,000 distinct CDR3 sequences. Sequenced material: blood. These receptors were taken from a human donor with ulcerative colitis or Crohn's disease, or a healthy co-twin of an affected twin (not recorded which).

V and J are TRBV7-2 and TRBJ2-5. The CDR3 has 13 amino acids. The germline V gene has CDR1 SGHTA and CDR2 FQGNSA. CDR3 region: CASSFGVSETQYF.

The gene calls are TRBV13 and TRBJ1-4. The CDR3 consists of 16 residues. CDR1 is PRHDT, CDR2 FYEKMQ, per germline (reference sequence). Here the CDR3 reads CASSINRGATNEKLFF.

The chain carries TRBV7-6 and TRBJ1-1. CDR3 length: 16 residues. CDR1 and CDR2 from the germline V gene are SGHVS and FNYEAQ. The CDR3 reads CASSEDGALMNTEAFF.

This chain joins TRBV5-1 and TRBJ2-1; TCRdb's D gene call, TRBD2, goes unchecked for lack of DNA. There are 16 residues in the CDR3. CDR1 and CDR2 (germline): SGHRS, YFSETQ. Here the CDR3 reads CASSSGTSGGLNEQFF.

The gene calls are TRBV5-1 and TRBJ1-3; TCRdb outputs TRBD1, but without DNA this stays unchecked. This CDR3 has 16 residues. CDR1 SGHRS and CDR2 YFSETQ come from the germline V gene. The CDR3 sequence: CASSFDRGSSGNTIYF. The whole variable domain, filled in from reference TRBV5-1 and TRBJ1-3, reads KAGVTQTPRYLIKTRGQQVTLSCSPISGHRSVSWYQQTPGQGLQFLFEYFSETQRNKGNFPGRFSGRQFSNSRSEMNVSTLELGDSALYLCASSFDRGSSGNTIYFGEGSWLTVV.

CDR3 region: CSAMENDRGGQPQHF. V gene TRBV20-1 combines with J gene TRBJ1-5; checking the TCRdb D call of TRBD1 is not possible without DNA. The CDR3 is 15 amino acids. From germline, CDR1 is DFQATT and CDR2 SNEGSKA (reference sequence).

The chain couples TRBV19 to TRBJ1-1; TCRdb outputs TRBD1, but without DNA this stays unchecked. This CDR3 spans 19 amino acids. Germline CDR1 and CDR2: LNHDA and SQIVND (reference sequence). The CDR3 is CASSIVQRKRQGRFAEAFF.

V usage is TRBV10-3 and J usage is TRBJ1-3; the TCRdb call, TRBD1, lacks DNA for checking. The CDR3 is 14 amino acids. The germline V gene encodes CDR1 ENHRY and CDR2 SYGVKD. The CDR3 loop reads CAIWKGSSGNTIYF.

V usage is TRBV20-1 and J usage is TRBJ2-1. In germline, CDR1 is DFQATT, CDR2 SNEGSKA (reference sequence). The CDR3 totals 14 residues. The CDR3: CSARDPSEFNEQFF.

The chain couples TRBV7-8 to TRBJ2-1; TCRdb returns TRBD1, unconfirmable since there is no DNA. Germline values: CDR1 SGHVS, CDR2 FQNEAQ. The CDR3 runs to 14 residues. The CDR3 sequence: CASSLVTEGNEQFF. Full variable domain (rest looked up from reference TRBV7-8 and TRBJ2-1): GAGVSQSPRYKVAKRGQDVALRCDPISGHVSLFWYQQALGQGPEFLTYFQNEAQLDKSGLPSDRFFAERPEGSVSTLKIQRTQQEDSAVYLCASSLVTEGNEQFFGPGTRLTVL.

The chain combines TRBV6-5 with TRBJ1-5; the TRBD1 assignment by TCRdb is unverifiable without DNA. The germline CDR1 and CDR2 sequences are MNHEY and SVGAGI. The CDR3 loop spans 13 amino acids. The CDR3 protein is CASSGQGSQPQHF.

The chain recombines TRBV5-1 with TRBJ2-7. Per the germline V gene, CDR1 is SGHRS and CDR2 is YFSETQ. CDR3 length equals 15 residues. The CDR3: CASSSFLDSPYEQYF.

The CDR3 protein is CASRAGSSSYNEQFF. The J gene is TRBJ2-1, the V gene TRBV5-8. In germline, CDR1 is SGHTS, CDR2 YDEGEE. The CDR3 is made up of 15 amino acids.